One sample yielded the 12 T cell receptor beta chains listed below, sequenced in a study of long-term antiretroviral therapy in people with HIV. The libraries were made with immunoSEQ v3.0 at survey level. The repertoire was sequenced with immunoSEQ multiplex PCR; TCRdb's copy has only in-frame clones and lacks some. The data contain about 34,000 clones, approximately 85% of them seen just once; the ten biggest clones take up roughly 4.8%. The sequences come from unsorted PBMCs, collected just over 2.7 years before starting antiretroviral therapy. Every receptor here comes from a woman aged 25 to 39 with HIV.

This clone was observed a single time. The chain combines TRBV5-6 with TRBJ1-2; 8 positions match TRBD1. There are 14 residues in the CDR3. V gave up 3 bases and J gave up 4 bases; unmatched junction bases: 5. Germline V gene data show CDR1 as SGHDT and CDR2 as YYEEEE. The CDR3 reads CASSSGTGSYGYTF. The CDR3 region has the DNA TGTGCCAGCAGCTCGGGGACAGGAAGCTATGGCTACACCTTC.

This clone was recorded only once. This chain links TRBV19 with TRBJ1-5; D remains unclear. CDR1 is LNHDA, CDR2 SQIVND, per germline (reference sequence). V was trimmed by 5 bases and J by 3 bases, leaving 14 bases between them. The length of the CDR3 is 15 residues. The CDR3 spells CASSDLQLYNQPQHF. For the CDR3, the DNA is TGTGCCAGTAGTGATTTACAACTCTACAATCAGCCCCAGCATTTT.

The chain carries TRBV5-1 and TRBJ2-1; 8 nucleotides align to TRBD1. The CDR3 length is 15 residues. Germline assignment: CDR1 SGHRS and CDR2 YFSETQ. J lost 6 bases, V lost 4 bases, and 9 bases had no gene match. Written as DNA, the CDR3 is TGCGCCAGCAGCCGTCCGCCTACAGGGGGCAATGAGCAGTTCTTC. Translation: CASSRPPTGGNEQFF.

The CDR3 reads CASSSTLRGQGPYTQYF. The CDR3 DNA is TGTGCCAGCAGCAGCACCTTGCGGGGACAGGGTCCGTATACGCAGTATTTT. V usage is TRBV21-1 and J usage is TRBJ2-3; TRBD1 reflects the table's D call only, with no check against the DNA. TRBV21-1 is a pseudogene locus. The CDR3 covers 17 residues.

The chain employs TRBV27 and TRBJ1-3; no firm D call. V lost 1 base to trimming and J lost 4 bases, with 5 bases between them. The germline CDR1 and CDR2 sequences are MNHEY and SMNVEV (reference sequence). The CDR3 covers 13 residues. The CDR3 sequence is CASSLYIGNTIYF. CDR3 DNA: TGTGCCAGCAGTTTATACATCGGAAACACCATATATTTT.

This chain links TRBV5-1 with TRBJ2-1; 7 nucleotides agree with TRBD2. The CDR3 covers 16 residues. The V gene end was trimmed by 0 bases and the J gene end by 0 bases; junction bases not matched to a gene: 3. From germline, CDR1 is SGHRS and CDR2 YFSETQ. Here the CDR3 reads CASSLAGGSSYNEQFF. The CDR3 region has the DNA TGCGCCAGCAGCTTGGCCGGGGGGAGCTCCTACAATGAGCAGTTCTTC.

As to this clone: Other DNA sequences in the sample encode the same CDR3. J is TRBJ2-3 and V is TRBV10-3; D is possibly TRBD2 (6 bases). This CDR3 contains 12 residues. Germline V lookup: CDR1 ENHRY, CDR2 SYGVKD. Trimming removed 9 bases from V and 2 bases from J, with 9 bases in between. The CDR3 loop reads CAIRGTTDTQYF. The DNA of the CDR3 is TGTGCCATTCGCGGGACCACAGATACGCAGTATTTT.

This clone was counted a few times. The rearrangement links TRBV7-9 to TRBJ2-7; TRBD2 aligns across 9 bases. Germline loops: CDR1 SEHNR, CDR2 FQNEAQ (reference sequence). This CDR3 has 14 residues. V was pared by 0 bases and J by 7 bases, with 4 bases of the junction left unmatched. The CDR3 DNA is TGTGCCAGCAGCTTAGCTAGCGGGGGAGGTGAGCAGTACGTC. Translating gives CASSLASGGGEQYV.

The rearrangement uses TRBV2 and TRBJ1-3; D is uncertain. V was shortened by 2 bases and J by 0 bases, with 14 bases between the two germline ends. The CDR3 loop spans 17 amino acids. CDR1 is SNHLY and CDR2 is FYNNEI in the germline V gene. CDR3 protein: CASSESPGRLSGNTIYF. In DNA, the CDR3 is TGTGCCAGCAGTGAATCCCCCGGACGGCTCTCTGGAAACACCATATATTTT.

The chain has TRBV12-5 and TRBJ2-7; maybe TRBD1 (6 bases). Germline lookup yields CDR1 LGHNT and CDR2 FRNRAP. V lost 0 bases, J lost 4 bases, and 16 bases lay in between. CDR3 length: 16 amino acids. The CDR3 region is CASGLVRVGAVYEQYV. The CDR3 DNA reads TGTGCTAGTGGTTTGGTACGTGTGGGGGCCGTGTACGAGCAGTACGTC.

This chain links TRBV5-8 with TRBJ1-2; D is perhaps TRBD1 (6 bases). Germline CDR1 SGHTS, CDR2 YDEGEE. This CDR3 comprises 15 residues. Trimming pared 1 base from V and 4 bases from J, leaving 14 bases between. CDR3 amino acids: CASSLSGAVFYGYTF. The DNA of the CDR3 is TGTGCCAGCAGCTTGTCAGGGGCGGTATTCTATGGCTACACCTTC.

In this sample, this clone turned up a few times. The genes are TRBV2 and TRBJ1-2; 7 bases agree with TRBD1. The CDR3 spans 13 residues. V gave up 5 bases and J gave up 8 bases; unmatched junction bases: 8. Germline V gene lookup returns CDR1 SNHLY and CDR2 FYNNEI. CDR3 residues: CASSTGEDYGYTF. The CDR3 nucleotides are TGTGCCAGCAGTACAGGGGAGGATTACGGCTACACCTTC.